Here is one TCR beta chain with its context. Its antigen remains unknown. The assay was immunoSEQ multiplex PCR, and TCRdb's table has in-frame clones only and misses some. The sample shows roughly 120,000 clones, under 95% of them seen only once. The CDR3 is 17 residues long. The germline V gene has CDR1 SGHRS and CDR2 YFSETQ. Trimming cost V 1 base and J 6 bases; bases outside gene matches: 11. This sample was included in a study of OX40 agonist ivuxolimab in advanced cancers. Across the whole study: From roughly 23 to 90 years was the age range, with a mean of around 54 years, and 70% to 85% were male. Study-level findings and limits: Dosing at 0.1 to 3.0 mg/kg was accompanied by clonal expansion of CD4+ and CD8+ blood T cells by week 6. Clonal expansion among partial responders at 0.1-3.0 mg/kg ranked near the lowest. Expanded clones were, on average, more numerous among CD8+ T cells than CD4+.

The sequence was obtained from an adult with an advanced solid tumor such as melanoma, head and neck, liver or kidney cancer. The gene calls are TRBV5-1 and TRBJ2-5; 11 bases agree with TRBD2. Specimen: CD4+ or CD8+ T cells sorted from blood, collected in a trial of the OX40 agonist ivuxolimab. The CDR3: CASSLLPTSGRAKTQYF. In DNA, the CDR3 is TGCGCCAGCAGCTTGCTCCCCACTAGCGGGAGAGCGAAGACCCAGTACTTC.